This TCR beta chain was sequenced for a study of blood T cell repertoires in COVID-19. The CDR3 contains 14 residues. Germline CDR1 is GTSNPN and CDR2 is SVGIG (reference sequence). J was trimmed by 5 bases and V by 0 bases; bases with no gene match: 4. Original handling: Nucleated cell counts were estimated from reference gene primer amplification. The data were produced by immunoSEQ multiplex PCR, yet TCRdb's version contains in-frame clones alone and is incomplete. That table furnishes V, J and clone size, whereas the DNA furnished D and trimming. In the table there are some 230,000 clones, approximately 84% of which are singletons.

This TCR derives from a woman in her thirties who had recovered from COVID-19. The chain links TRBV30 to TRBJ1-2; 9 nucleotides match TRBD1. Input material: peripheral blood. CDR3 in amino acids: CAWSVQGAEYGYTF. CDR3 nucleotides: TGTGCCTGGAGTGTACAGGGGGCGGAGTATGGCTACACCTTC.